The present TCR beta chain was sequenced within a study of Graves' ophthalmopathy and Graves' hyperthyroidism. Study results and caveats: The model predicted ophthalmopathy progression with 60% to 71% sensitivity and approximately 72% specificity. Appearing in blood as well were most expanded thyroid clonotypes above 0.001 frequency.

There are many counts of this clonotype. Its antigen is still unknown. Moderate-to-severe activity, CAS ≥3, NOSPECS ≥4 and a duration under 3 months were seen in donors with ophthalmopathy. RNA transcripts were the template, and TCR beta CDR3 regions were amplified from them. The first-round RT-PCR employed HTBI primers together with the Qiagen OneStep RT-PCR kit. A multiplex PCR was then performed as the second round. TCRdb redid the calling of the multiplex PCR reads with MiXCR, one entry per CDR3 protein. The repertoire holds 150,000 or so distinct CDR3 sequences, with less than 45% as singletons. The V end was cut by 6 bases, the J end by 3 bases, with 8 bases between. This CDR3 comprises 12 residues. CDR1 is MNHEY and CDR2 is SVGEGT in the germline V gene.

The sample consisted of peripheral blood. The TCR originated in a woman in her thirties or forties with Graves' ophthalmopathy. The chain has TRBV6-2 or TRBV6-3 and TRBJ1-1; D is undetermined. CDR3 nucleotide sequence: TGTGCCAGCAGGACCGCGGACACTGAAGCTTTCTTT. Amino acids: CASRTADTEAFF.